These T cell receptor beta chains were read from a single sample in a study of CD8+CD57+ T cells in acquired aplastic anemia. Each CDR3 protein is one row after TCRdb ran MiXCR on the reads. The repertoire includes some 130,000 distinct CDR3 sequences, roughly two fifths of them detected once, and more than 7% sits in the top ten. Sequencing was performed on sorted CD4+, CD8+, or CD8+CD57+ T cells (not recorded which) from PBMCs. Every receptor here comes from a human donor in good health, serving as a control. The CDR3 runs from the conserved cysteine through the conserved F or W. A D gene is named only where the DNA matches it firmly. Clone size is given for some rows only: seen once, a few or many times, or a class if the clone is expanded.

V gene	D gene	J gene	clone size	CDR3 length	CDR3 DNA	CDR3 protein
TRBV20-1	-	TRBJ2-5	many	16	TGCAGTGCTAGAGATGATGCATGGGGACCGGGGGAGACCCAGTACTTC	CSARDDAWGPGETQYF
TRBV11-2	-	TRBJ2-7	once	16	TGTGCCAGCAGCTTAGGTGGGGGCCTTAGCTCCTACGAGCAGTACTTC	CASSLGGGLSSYEQYF
TRBV29-1	-	TRBJ2-2	-	13	TGCAGCGTTTCCCTAGCGATCACCGGGGAGCTGTTTTTT	CSVSLAITGELFF
TRBV29-1	-	TRBJ2-6	-	13	TGCAGCGCTATAACCTCTGGGGCCAACGTCCTGACTTTC	CSAITSGANVLTF
TRBV27	-	TRBJ1-2	few	16	TGTGCCAGCAGTCCCGGGTGGACAGATACTAACTATGGCTACACCTTC	CASSPGWTDTNYGYTF
TRBV25-1	-	TRBJ1-3	-	15	TGTGCCAGCAGTCTTGGAAGAGGGTCTGGAAACACCATATATTTT	CASSLGRGSGNTIYF
TRBV7-2	TRBD1	TRBJ2-5	-	16	TGTGCCAGCAGCCCACCAGGACAGGGTGGGGGAGAGACCCAGTACTTC	CASSPPGQGGGETQYF
TRBV10-3	TRBD1	TRBJ2-2	-	14	TGTGCCACCAGGGGACAGGAGAACACCGGGGAGCTGTTTTTT	CATRGQENTGELFF
TRBV29-1	-	TRBJ1-2	-	13	TGCAGCGTTGTCGATGGAGTGGGCGATGGCTACACCTTC	CSVVDGVGDGYTF
TRBV6-5	-	TRBJ2-5	few	15	TGTGCCAGCAGTTGGGTAAGCGGGCAGACGGAGACCCAGTACTTC	CASSWVSGQTETQYF
TRBV10-3	-	TRBJ2-7	-	13	TGTGCCATCAGTGAGACAGGGAGCTACGAGCAGTGCTTC	CAISETGSYEQCF
TRBV7-2	TRBD1	TRBJ1-2	many	13	TGTGCCAGCAGCGGACAGGGAACCTATGGCTACACCTTC	CASSGQGTYGYTF
TRBV10-3	-	TRBJ2-1	-	17	TGTGCCATCAGTGATCGGGGGCAGAGCTCCTCCTACAATGAGCAGTTCTTC	CAISDRGQSSSYNEQFF
TRBV10-3	-	TRBJ1-1	many	11	TGTGCCATCAGTGAAGGCAGTGAAGCTTTCTTT	CAISEGSEAFF
TRBV14	-	TRBJ1-3	-	15	TGTGCCAGCAGCCGAGACAGAAACTCTGGAAACACCATATATTTT	CASSRDRNSGNTIYF
TRBV19	-	TRBJ1-1	-	14	TGTGCCACCCAGGAGGCAGGGATGAACACTGAAGCTTTCTTT	CATQEAGMNTEAFF
TRBV3-1	-	TRBJ1-5	many	20	TGTGCCAGCAACCCAGGGTGGGGGCTGAGTCCTTGTTGTTGCAATCAGCCCCAGCATTTT	CASNPGWGLSPCCCNQPQHF
TRBV29-1	-	TRBJ1-1	-	20	-	CSVDDGTDTQYFGPGTEAFF
TRBV20-1	-	TRBJ2-1	many	11	TGCAGTGCTACACCTATGGATGAGCAGTTCTTC	CSATPMDEQFF
TRBV27	-	TRBJ1-2	many	13	-	CASSSSRFSGYTF
TRBV2	-	TRBJ1-6	-	13	TGTGCCAGCAGGGGATGGGGGAATTCACCCCTCCACTTT	CASRGWGNSPLHF
TRBV15	-	TRBJ2-3	-	15	TGTGCCACCAGCAGAGCGAAAGGGGCTCCAGATACGCAGTATTTT	CATSRAKGAPDTQYF
TRBV20-1	-	TRBJ2-3	few	13	TGCAGTGCTAGACAGCCCAACACAGATACGCAGTATTTT	CSARQPNTDTQYF
TRBV6-1	-	TRBJ2-7	many	16	TGTGCCAGCAGTGAAATAAGTAGGGGACCAGTCTACGAGCAGTACTTC	CASSEISRGPVYEQYF
TRBV7-8	-	TRBJ2-7	-	14	TGTGCCAGCAGCTGGGGCCCCCGAACCGACGAGCAGTACTTC	CASSWGPRTDEQYF
TRBV7-9	-	TRBJ2-7	-	12	TGTGCCAGCAGCTTTAGTATCTACGAGCAGTACTTC	CASSFSIYEQYF
TRBV25-1	-	TRBJ1-2	-	13	TGTGCCAGCAGTGACTCGACAGAGGGTGGCTACACCTTC	CASSDSTEGGYTF
TRBV5-1	TRBD2	TRBJ2-7	many	14	TGCGCCAGCAGCCGGGGACTAGAGGCCTACGAGCAGTACTTC	CASSRGLEAYEQYF
TRBV6-5	-	TRBJ2-1	many	13	TGTGCCAGCAGTTCACCTAGGTACAATGAGCAGTTCTTC	CASSSPRYNEQFF
TRBV3-1	-	TRBJ1-6	many	14	TGTGCCAGCACCACGGGGGGGGTCAATTCACCCCTCCACTTT	CASTTGGVNSPLHF
TRBV3-1	TRBD2	TRBJ2-7	few	17	TGTGCCAGCAGCCAGCCCGGGCCGAGCGGGAGTTCGTACGAGCAGTACTTC	CASSQPGPSGSSYEQYF
TRBV10-3	-	TRBJ2-1	many	15	TGTGCCATCAGTGCTGGCGTTGTTTCCTACAATGAGCAGTTCTTC	CAISAGVVSYNEQFF
TRBV27	-	TRBJ2-3	few	17	TGTGCCAGCAGACAGCGGGCGGCGGGGCTCTACACAGATACGCAGTATTTT	CASRQRAAGLYTDTQYF
TRBV18	-	TRBJ1-2	many	13	TGTGCCAGCTCAACGGCAGGGTCCAATGGCTACACCTTC	CASSTAGSNGYTF
TRBV30	TRBD1	TRBJ1-5	-	14	TGTGCCTGGAGTGAGGACAGGGACCTTCAGCCCCAGCATTTT	CAWSEDRDLQPQHF
TRBV4-1	-	TRBJ2-5	many	15	TGCGCCAGCAGCCAAACCGGCACGTACCAAGAGACCCAGTACTTC	CASSQTGTYQETQYF
TRBV19	-	TRBJ1-5	-	11	TGTGCCAGTAGTAACGGTCAGCCCCAGCATTTT	CASSNGQPQHF